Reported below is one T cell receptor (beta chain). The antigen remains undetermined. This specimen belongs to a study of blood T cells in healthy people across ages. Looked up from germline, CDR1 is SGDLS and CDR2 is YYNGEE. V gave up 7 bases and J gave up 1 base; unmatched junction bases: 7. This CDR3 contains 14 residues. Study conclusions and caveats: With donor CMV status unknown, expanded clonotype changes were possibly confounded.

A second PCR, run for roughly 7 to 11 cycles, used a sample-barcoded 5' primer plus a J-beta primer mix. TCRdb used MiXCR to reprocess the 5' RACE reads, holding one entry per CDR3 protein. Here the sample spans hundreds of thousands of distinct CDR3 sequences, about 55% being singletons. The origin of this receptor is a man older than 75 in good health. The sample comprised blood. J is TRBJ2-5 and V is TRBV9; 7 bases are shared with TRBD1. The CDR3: CASGAGDSQETQYF. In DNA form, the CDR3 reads TGTGCCAGCGGAGCCGGGGACAGCCAAGAGACCCAGTACTTC. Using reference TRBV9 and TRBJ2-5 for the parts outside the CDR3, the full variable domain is DSGVTQTPKHLITATGQRVTLRCSPRSGDLSVYWYQQSLDQGLQFLIQYYNGEERAKGNILERFSAQQFPDLHSELNLSSLELGDSALYFCASGAGDSQETQYFGPGTRLLVL.